The sequence of this T cell receptor beta chain was determined in a study of a mutant IDH1 vaccine in newly diagnosed glioma. Overall study context: The treated population exhibited a male proportion of roughly 62%, a female proportion of about 40%, and a mean age of around 40 years.

Noted time point: week 11, during vaccination. One vaccine dose held 300 ug of mutant IDH1 20-mer peptide and came with topical imiquimod. Trimming stripped 3 bases from V and 6 bases from J, with 6 bases between. Per the germline V gene, CDR1 is SGHTA and CDR2 is FQGNSA. The CDR3 extends over 12 amino acids. Libraries were prepared by immunoSEQ multiplex PCR; TCRdb keeps only in-frame clonotypes and omits some of them. The table lists tens of thousands of clones, around 80% of them singletons, with over 7.5% in the top ten. As to this clone: Antigen: not known.

The J gene is TRBJ2-1, the V gene TRBV7-2; D call uncertain. This material consisted of PBMCs, taken from a glioma patient whose treatment included an IDH1 peptide vaccine. The sequence came from a man aged 35 to 55 with glioma. The DNA for the CDR3 is TGTGCCAGCAGCTTGACACTCAATGAGCAGTTCTTC. It encodes CASSLTLNEQFF.